This T cell receptor (beta chain) was obtained from a study of T cell responses to AZD1222 COVID-19 vaccine. As for the study in general: Second doses at about 4 or about 12 weeks were pooled.

The assay was immunoSEQ multiplex PCR, and TCRdb's table has in-frame clones only and misses some. The sample lists 130,000 or so clones; 90% to 95% were seen once. In its sample, this clone was seen once. Its antigen is unknown. Notes on the study in general: Recipients of AZD1222 seropositive at baseline numbered only five or six. Only after the peak T cell response were repertoires sampled.

The sequence was obtained from an adult in good health. Sequenced here: peripheral blood, sampled on day 0 of AZD1222 vaccination.

CDR3 nucleotide sequence: TGTGCCAGCAGCCAAATGGGACAGGGGGCCTCACCCCTCCACTTT. Protein: CASSQMGQGASPLHF. The V gene is TRBV3-1 (or the pseudogene TRBV3-2), the J gene TRBJ1-6; 12 bases are a match to TRBD1. The CDR3 spans 15 residues. V was pared by 2 bases and J by 10 bases, with 3 bases of the junction left unmatched. Germline-derived CDR1 and CDR2 are LGHDT and YNNKEL (reference sequence).